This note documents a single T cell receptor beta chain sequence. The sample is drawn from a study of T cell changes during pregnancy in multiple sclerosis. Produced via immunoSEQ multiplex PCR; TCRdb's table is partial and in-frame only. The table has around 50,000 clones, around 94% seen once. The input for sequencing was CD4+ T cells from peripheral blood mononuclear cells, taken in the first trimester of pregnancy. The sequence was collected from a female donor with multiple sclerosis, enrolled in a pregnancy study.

The CDR3 reads CASEFTGLATSTDTQYF. DNA of the CDR3: TGCGCCAGCGAATTTACGGGACTAGCCACTAGCACAGATACGCAGTATTTT. The V gene is TRBV5-1, the J gene TRBJ2-3; TRBD2 aligns across 9 bases. This CDR3 is built from 17 residues. The V gene end was trimmed by 7 bases and the J gene end by 0 bases; junction bases not matched to a gene: 12. Germline V gene lookup returns CDR1 SGHRS and CDR2 YFSETQ.